The 3 T cell receptor beta chains below come from one sample, sequenced in a study of monozygotic twins with inflammatory bowel disease. From the 5' RACE reads, TCRdb lists one entry per CDR3 protein and no DNA. In all, the sample yields some 190,000 distinct CDR3 sequences. Specimen: blood. The receptors were sampled from a human donor with ulcerative colitis or Crohn's disease, or a healthy co-twin of an affected twin (not recorded which).

V and J are TRBV18 and TRBJ2-7; the TCRdb call, TRBD2, lacks DNA for checking. Germline CDR1 and CDR2: KGHSH and LQKENI. The CDR3 covers 14 residues. The CDR3 region is CASSSASGSYEQYF.

This rearrangement joins TRBV30 to TRBJ1-4; without DNA, the TCRdb call of TRBD1 cannot be checked. CDR1 is GTSNPN and CDR2 is SVGIG in the germline V gene (reference sequence). The CDR3 length is 13 residues. CDR3 sequence reads: CAWKTTGREKLFF.

This rearrangement joins TRBV19 to TRBJ1-5. Per the germline V gene, CDR1 is LNHDA and CDR2 is SQIVND (reference sequence). CDR3 length equals 13 residues. The chain's CDR3 is CASGIQGNQPQHF.